The 14 T cell receptor beta chains reported below all come from one sample, sequenced in a study of spatial heterogeneity in lung cancer. Specified time point: sample taken at primary tumor resection. Unsorted samples of tumor, nontumor lung or frozen PBMC had their whole RNA sequenced. TCRdb independently ran MiXCR on the 5' RACE reads; one entry per CDR3 protein. This table holds some 41,000 distinct CDR3 sequences, approximately 6.5% found once. The input for sequencing was PBMCs, taken at surgery. The receptors shown here come from a female donor with early-stage non-small cell lung cancer.

This clonotype came up many times. The V and J genes are TRBV6-5 and TRBJ1-6; D remains ambiguous. Germline CDR1 is MNHEY and CDR2 is SVGAGI. V dropped 0 bases and J dropped 8 bases, with 11 bases sitting between them. There are 15 residues in the CDR3. CDR3 nucleotides: TGTGCCAGCAGTTACTCGGTAACCGCGGATTCACCCCTCCACTTT. This codes for CASSYSVTADSPLHF.

This clonotype was counted at least ten times. CDR3 sequence (DNA): TGTGCCAGCAGTGAATCATGGGGAGGTCAGCCCCAGCATTTT. Protein: CASSESWGGQPQHF. This sequence joins TRBV6-1 and TRBJ1-5; D ambiguous. CDR3 length: 14 residues. Germline CDR1 MNHNS, CDR2 SASEGT. V was cut by 2 bases and J by 6 bases, with 11 bases left in between.

The chain employs TRBV5-5 and TRBJ2-1; 8 nucleotides match TRBD2. Trimming cost V 4 bases and J 6 bases; bases outside gene matches: 6. CDR1 is SGHKS, CDR2 YYEKEE, per germline (reference sequence). There are 14 residues in the CDR3. Written as DNA, the CDR3 is TGTGCCAGCAGCCGGGAGGGGGTCGTCAATGAGCAGTTCTTC. This translates into CASSREGVVNEQFF.

In this sample, this clonotype turned up many times. The chain recombines TRBV20-1 with TRBJ2-3; D unclear. Looked up from germline, CDR1 is DFQATT and CDR2 is SNEGSKA (reference sequence). Trimming stripped 4 bases from V and 6 bases from J, with 5 bases between. The CDR3 is made up of 10 amino acids. The CDR3 nucleotides are TGCAGTGCTATGGAGGATACGCAGTATTTT. It specifies CSAMEDTQYF.

This clonotype was found many times. CDR3 DNA: TGTGCCAGCAGCTTAGAGTCTACCGGGGAAGTTAAAGAGACCCAGTACTTC. Translation gives CASSLESTGEVKETQYF. The V and J genes are TRBV7-9 and TRBJ2-5; possibly TRBD2 for D (5 bases). V was pared by 1 base and J by 3 bases, with 18 bases between. The V gene's germline CDR1 is SEHNR and CDR2 FQNEAQ (reference sequence). The length of the CDR3 is 17 residues.

This clonotype was recorded a few times. This chain connects TRBV5-6 to TRBJ2-2; D uncertain. Germline V gives CDR1 SGHDT, CDR2 YYEEEE. This CDR3 is built from 14 residues. The V gene lost 0 bases and the J gene lost 4 bases, with 7 bases spanning the gap. CDR3 sequence reads: CASSLGHTTGELFF. CDR3 in DNA: TGTGCCAGCAGCTTGGGGCACACCACCGGGGAGCTGTTTTTT.

This clonotype occurred a few times. The chain couples TRBV12-3 or TRBV12-4 to TRBJ2-2; TRBD1 is a possible D gene (5 bases). The CDR3 consists of 17 residues. Trimming removed 2 bases at V and 5 bases at J, with 18 bases between. CDR3 residues: CASSLTAVSGWTGELFF. The CDR3 nucleotides are TGTGCCAGCAGTTTAACGGCTGTGTCAGGGTGGACCGGGGAGCTGTTTTTT.

This clonotype was seen a handful of times. The chain recombines TRBV7-6 with TRBJ1-4, with D unclear. Germline lookup yields CDR1 SGHVS and CDR2 FNYEAQ. V was trimmed by 1 base and J by 0 bases, leaving 6 bases between them. This CDR3 region has 15 residues. The CDR3 reads CASSLGGPTNEKLFF. In DNA form, the CDR3 reads TGTGCCAGCAGCTTAGGAGGGCCAACTAATGAAAAACTGTTTTTT.

This clonotype was observed many times. The chain recombines TRBV7-2 with TRBJ2-1; the match to TRBD1 covers 7 bases. Germline loops: CDR1 SGHTA, CDR2 FQGNSA. The junction had 6 bases not matched to a gene; V was cut back by 7 bases and J by 6 bases. The CDR3 extends over 13 amino acids. In nucleotides, the CDR3 is TGTGCCAGCAAAGGGGGCCTCCCCAATGAGCAGTTCTTC. This encodes CASKGGLPNEQFF.

The genes are TRBV20-1 and TRBJ1-1, with D tentatively TRBD1 (5 bases). Germline assignment: CDR1 DFQATT and CDR2 SNEGSKA (reference sequence). The length of the CDR3 is 13 residues. The germline V and J ends were trimmed by 2 bases and 1 base, with 8 bases remaining between them. CDR3 DNA: TGCAGTGCTAGAATTACAGGGAACACTGAAGCTTTCTTT. The encoded protein is CSARITGNTEAFF.

The chain couples TRBV20-1 to TRBJ2-4; 10 nucleotides agree with TRBD2. Germline lookup yields CDR1 DFQATT and CDR2 SNEGSKA (reference sequence). With V trimmed by 3 bases and J by 0 bases, 2 bases remained unmatched. This CDR3 region has 15 residues. DNA for the CDR3: TGCAGTGCTAGCGGACTAGCGGTAGCCAAAAACATTCAGTACTTC. This translates into CSASGLAVAKNIQYF.

There are many counts of this clonotype. The rearrangement links TRBV5-5 to TRBJ1-1; tentatively, D is TRBD1 (6 bases). The CDR3 has 15 residues. Germline CDR1 is SGHKS and CDR2 is YYEKEE (reference sequence). Trimming pared 3 bases from V and 2 bases from J, leaving 14 bases between. CDR3 sequence reads: CASSSQRQVNTEAFF. CDR3 coding DNA: TGTGCCAGCAGCTCGCAGAGACAGGTAAACACTGAAGCTTTCTTT.

This clonotype came up a few times. The chain couples TRBV5-6 to TRBJ2-2; TRBD1 matches 7 bases. Trimming at V came to 1 base and at J to 7 bases, leaving 10 bases not matched to a gene. CDR1 SGHDT and CDR2 YYEEEE come from the germline V gene. This CDR3 is built from 16 residues. CDR3 coding DNA: TGTGCCAGCAGCTTGTCTGGCAGGGGGTCCGGCGGGGAGCTGTTTTTT. It translates to CASSLSGRGSGGELFF.

V gene TRBV4-1 combines with J gene TRBJ1-1, with D unresolved. Germline V gives CDR1 MGHRA, CDR2 YSYEKL. The CDR3 totals 13 residues. Trimming removed 5 bases from V and 5 bases from J, with 12 bases in between. CDR3 protein: CASSYEGLTEAFF. The CDR3 DNA sequence: TGCGCCAGCAGCTACGAAGGTTTAACTGAAGCTTTCTTT.